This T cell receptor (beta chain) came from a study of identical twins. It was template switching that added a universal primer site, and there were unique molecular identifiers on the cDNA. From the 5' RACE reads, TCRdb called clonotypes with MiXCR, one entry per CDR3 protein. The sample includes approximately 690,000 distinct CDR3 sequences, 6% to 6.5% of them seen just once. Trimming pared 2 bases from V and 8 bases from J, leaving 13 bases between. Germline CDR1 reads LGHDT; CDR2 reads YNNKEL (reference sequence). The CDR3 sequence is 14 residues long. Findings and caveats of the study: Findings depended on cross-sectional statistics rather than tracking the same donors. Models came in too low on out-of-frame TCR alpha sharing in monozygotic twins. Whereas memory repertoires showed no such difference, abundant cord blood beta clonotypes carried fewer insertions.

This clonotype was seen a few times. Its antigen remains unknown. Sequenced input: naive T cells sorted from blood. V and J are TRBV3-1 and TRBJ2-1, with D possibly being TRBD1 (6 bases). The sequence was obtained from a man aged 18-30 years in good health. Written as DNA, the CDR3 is TGTGCCAGCAGCCAACCCGGGACAAGCGATGAGCAGTTCTTC. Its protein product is CASSQPGTSDEQFF.